Listed below are T cell receptor beta chains from one sample, sequenced in a study of monozygotic twins with inflammatory bowel disease. One entry per CDR3 protein, without DNA, is what TCRdb gives after re-calling the 5' RACE reads. The clone table shows about 160,000 distinct CDR3 sequences, with the ten largest holding approximately 2.8%. The material sequenced was blood. The receptor set was obtained from a human donor with ulcerative colitis or Crohn's disease, or a healthy co-twin of an affected twin (not recorded which). Each CDR3 is given with its conserved first and last residue. Each record gives: J gene, V gene, CDR3 protein.

TRBJ2-7 | TRBV5-1 | CASSLTTGRYEQYF
TRBJ2-7 | TRBV29-1 | CSVGTTGEQYF
TRBJ1-2 | TRBV24-1 | CATSDSRDRGRSYTF
TRBJ2-3 | TRBV6-5 | CASSWTGGKDTQYF
TRBJ2-7 | TRBV6-1 | CASHIRDRVSEQYF
TRBJ2-4 | TRBV6-1 | CASAGAPGQGHLIQYF
TRBJ2-1 | TRBV3-1 | CASSQGVHEQFF
TRBJ2-7 | TRBV5-5 | CASSIQGARVSWQYF
TRBJ1-1 | TRBV24-1 | CATRPLLQGASAEAFF
TRBJ2-3 | TRBV7-9 | CASSRTSDRQTDTQYF
TRBJ1-2 | TRBV27 | CASSPLAGGGYTF
TRBJ2-1 | TRBV5-1 | CASSFSGQLNEQFF
TRBJ2-2 | TRBV7-3 | CASSAPGQTGELFF
TRBJ2-7 | TRBV4-2 | CASGPSGSYEQYF
TRBJ1-5 | TRBV19 | CASRDTDQPQHF
TRBJ2-5 | TRBV20-1 | CSARARERAYQETQYF